This entry lists 11 T cell receptor beta chains sequenced from one sample in a study of regulatory T cells in long-lasting Graves disease (dated by TCRdb to the early 2020s). Interpreted using the paper, the time point label stands for: newly diagnosed GD, antithyroid drugs for less than 3 months. RNA was extracted from PBMCs in TRIzol for both TCR sequencing and RNA sequencing. The receptor library was made with multiplex PCR. The run used an Illumina HiSeq 4000. CDR3 regions were amplified by Arm-PCR with iRepertoire HTBI primers to construct TCR beta libraries. TCRdb reworked the public reads: Q25 trimming with fastp, MiXCR clone assembly, productive beta chains retained. Each CDR3 protein gets just one entry, which takes the most common genes and DNA from the rows behind it. A total of 400,000 to 500,000 distinct CDR3 sequences appear in this sample, around 17% of them only once. Jointly, the top ten make up around a quarter of the sample.

These same data were also listed under a study on T cells in Graves' hyperthyroidism and ophthalmopathy.

The sample was peripheral blood mononuclear cells (PBMCs), taken at new diagnosis, from a patient treated with antithyroid drugs. The receptors derive from a woman aged 18-35 years with Graves disease. Donor details come from another sample of the same person, matched by shared clones.

This clonotype was picked up many times. V is TRBV28 and J is TRBJ2-7, with 8 positions matching TRBD2. This CDR3 comprises 14 residues. Trimming cost V 2 bases and J 3 bases; bases outside gene matches: 3. Looked up from germline, CDR1 is MDHEN and CDR2 is SYDVKM. Here the CDR3 reads CASSLTGGVYEQYF. CDR3 coding DNA: TGTGCCAGCAGTTTAACGGGAGGGGTCTACGAGCAGTACTTC.

This chain connects TRBV7-9 to TRBJ2-3; TRBD2 agrees at 12 bases. The germline CDR1 and CDR2 sequences are SEHNR and FQNEAQ (reference sequence). The CDR3 runs to 19 residues. V gave up 3 bases and J gave up 0 bases; unmatched junction bases: 10. DNA of the CDR3: TGTGCCAGCAGCTTCAAGACCGGGACTAGCGGGTATAGCACAGATACGCAGTATTTT. It translates to CASSFKTGTSGYSTDTQYF.

This clonotype was found a few times. The rearrangement uses TRBV27 and TRBJ2-5; D possibly corresponds to TRBD1 (6 bases). V was cut by 1 base and J by 2 bases, with 17 bases left in between. The CDR3 runs 17 residues. The V gene's germline CDR1 is MNHEY and CDR2 SMNVEV (reference sequence). CDR3 nucleotides: TGTGCCAGCAGTTTATTGACCCCAGACAGGAAACAAGAGACCCAGTACTTC. Amino acids: CASSLLTPDRKQETQYF.

This clonotype was seen many times. The chain combines TRBV11-2 with TRBJ1-1; D is uncertain. The V gene lost 5 bases and the J gene lost 0 bases, with 1 base spanning the gap. CDR3 size: 11 residues. CDR1 and CDR2 (germline): SGHAT, FQNNGV. The CDR3 DNA reads as TGTGCCAGCAGCATGAACACTGAAGCTTTCTTT. Protein product: CASSMNTEAFF. The full variable domain, rest sourced from reference TRBV11-2 and TRBJ1-1, is EAGVAQSPRYKIIEKRQSVAFWCNPISGHATLYWYQQILGQGPKLLIQFQNNGVVDDSQLPKDRFSAERLKGVDSTLKIQPAKLEDSAVYLCASSMNTEAFFGQGTRLTVV.

This clonotype was counted only a few times. V gene TRBV27 combines with J gene TRBJ2-7; D remains ambiguous. This CDR3 region has 13 residues. From germline, CDR1 is MNHEY and CDR2 SMNVEV (reference sequence). Trimming took 1 base from V and 5 from J, leaving 9 bases between them. This CDR3 reads CASSLLGIHEQYF. As DNA, the CDR3 is TGTGCCAGCAGTTTATTAGGGATCCACGAGCAGTACTTC.

The chain is built from TRBV12-3 or TRBV12-4 and TRBJ2-1; 12 bases are shared with TRBD2. With V trimmed by 6 bases and J by 4 bases, 4 bases remained unmatched. This CDR3 has 15 residues. DNA for the CDR3: TGTGCCAGCAGACTGACTAGCGGGAGATACAATGAGCAGTTCTTC. Translation gives CASRLTSGRYNEQFF.

The chain carries TRBV11-1 and TRBJ2-1, with D unresolved. CDR1 SGHAT and CDR2 FQDESV come from the germline V gene (reference sequence). The length of the CDR3 is 13 residues. Trimming left V 10 bases short and J 0 bases short, with 10 bases between. The CDR3 spells CATQASSYNEQFF. The CDR3 DNA follows: TGTGCCACCCAGGCCAGCTCCTACAATGAGCAGTTCTTC. Variable domain in full (rest from reference TRBV11-1 and TRBJ2-1): EAEVAQSPRYKITEKSQAVAFWCDPISGHATLYWYRQILGQGPELLVQFQDESVVDDSQLPKDRFSAERLKGVDSTLKIQPAELGDSAMYLCATQASSYNEQFFGPGTRLTVL.

The chain uses TRBV29-1 and TRBJ2-7; D ambiguous. Trimming took off 0 bases at V and 2 bases at J, with 8 bases between the two ends. This CDR3 has 13 residues. Germline loops: CDR1 SQVTM, CDR2 ANQGSEA. This CDR3 reads CSVEEYATYEQYF. The CDR3 nucleotides read TGCAGCGTTGAAGAGTACGCAACCTACGAGCAGTACTTC.

This clonotype was observed at least ten times. The J gene is TRBJ2-7, the V gene TRBV6-2 or TRBV6-3; D uncertain. The CDR3 spans 11 residues. The germline V gene encodes CDR1 MNHEY and CDR2 SVGEGT. V was pared by 5 bases and J by 3 bases, with 5 bases between. The CDR3: CASSAIYEQYF. For the CDR3, the DNA is TGTGCCAGCAGTGCTATCTACGAGCAGTACTTC.

This clonotype was seen a few times. The chain employs TRBV12-3 or TRBV12-4 and TRBJ2-1, with 9 positions matching TRBD1. This CDR3 region has 15 residues. Unmatched junction bases numbered 6, after V lost 7 bases and J lost 2 bases. As DNA, the CDR3 is TGTGCCAGCACCTCGGACAGGGGTACCTACAATGAGCAGTTCTTC. It specifies CASTSDRGTYNEQFF.

This clonotype was found a few times. The V and J genes are TRBV3-1 and TRBJ2-1, with unresolved D. The CDR3 covers 13 residues. Germline-derived CDR1 and CDR2 are LGHDT and YNNKEL (reference sequence). V lost 4 bases, J lost 6 bases, and 10 bases lay in between. Here the CDR3 DNA reads TGTGCCAGCAGCCTTGACCCAAGCAATGAGCAGTTCTTC. It encodes CASSLDPSNEQFF.